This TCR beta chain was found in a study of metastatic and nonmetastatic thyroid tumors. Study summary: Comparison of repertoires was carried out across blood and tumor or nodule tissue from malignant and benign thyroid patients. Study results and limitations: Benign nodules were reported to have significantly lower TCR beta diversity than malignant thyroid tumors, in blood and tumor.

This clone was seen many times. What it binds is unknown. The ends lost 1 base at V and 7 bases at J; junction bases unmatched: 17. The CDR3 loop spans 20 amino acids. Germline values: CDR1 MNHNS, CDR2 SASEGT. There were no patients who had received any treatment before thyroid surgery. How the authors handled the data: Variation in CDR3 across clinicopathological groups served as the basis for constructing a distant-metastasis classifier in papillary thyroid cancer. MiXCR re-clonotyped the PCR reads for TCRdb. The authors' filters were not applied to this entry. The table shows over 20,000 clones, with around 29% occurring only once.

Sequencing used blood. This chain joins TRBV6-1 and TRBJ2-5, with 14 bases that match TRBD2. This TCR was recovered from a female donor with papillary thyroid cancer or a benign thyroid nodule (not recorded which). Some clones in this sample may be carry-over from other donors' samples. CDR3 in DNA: TGTGCCAGCAGTGAAGATAAACCGGGACTAGCGGGAGCCTCCCTTGGGACCCAGTACTTC. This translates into CASSEDKPGLAGASLGTQYF.